This T cell receptor (beta chain) was observed in a study of CD8+CD57+ T cells in acquired aplastic anemia. Study-level background: Around 11 million reads, on average, were obtained for CD4+ cells from healthy donors.

This clonotype came up many times. Germline CDR1 and CDR2: SGHTA and FQGNSA. The CDR3 contains 15 residues. Trimming took 7 bases from V and 5 from J, leaving 21 bases between them. CDR3 and TCR beta VDJ profiling relied on a genomic DNA template. TCRdb called the reads again in MiXCR, with one record for every CDR3 protein. The profile shows roughly 150,000 distinct CDR3 sequences, approximately 40% of them singletons. Sequencing was carried out using sorted CD4+, CD8+, or CD8+CD57+ T cells (not recorded which) from PBMCs. The receptor was isolated from a human donor in good health. This chain joins TRBV7-2 and TRBJ2-7; D assignment may be TRBD1 or TRBD2 (6 bases each). The CDR3 nucleotides read TGTGCCAGCACCTCAGGTGGGGGGCTAAGGAACGAGCAGTACTTC. Amino acids: CASTSGGGLRNEQYF.